This T cell receptor beta chain was retrieved from a study of T cell repertoires in cytomegalovirus infection. The germline V gene encodes CDR1 MNHNS and CDR2 SASEGT. The V end was cut by 7 bases, the J end by 8 bases, with 26 bases between. This CDR3 is 16 amino acids long. TCRdb used MiXCR to reprocess the reads, holding one entry per CDR3 protein. The sample holds approximately 110,000 distinct CDR3 sequences, approximately 30% seen once. The sample holds a few counts of this clonotype. As yet, its antigen is unknown. The rearrangement links TRBV6-1 to TRBJ1-2, with D perhaps matching TRBD1 (5 bases). The sequence was collected from a human donor in good health (CMV status not recorded). Some clones in this sample may be carry-over from other donors' samples. Source: CD8+ T cells from cultured PBMCs, taken from culture after CMV antigen stimulation. CDR3 region: CASIEGITRQRDGYTF. DNA of the CDR3: TGTGCCAGCATCGAAGGTATAACCCGGCAAAGGGACGGCTACACCTTC.